This T cell receptor beta chain is drawn from a study of blood T cell repertoires in COVID-19. In the study overall: From the United States, Italy and Spain came samples of acute and convalescent COVID-19. T cells, B-cell-depleted T cells, or PBMCs supplied cDNA or gDNA.

Original processing methods: Estimation of nucleated cell counts relied on the amplification of reference gene primers. The repertoire was sequenced with immunoSEQ multiplex PCR; TCRdb's copy has only in-frame clones and lacks some. V and J calls plus clone size are reproduced from that table; the DNA served to infer D and trimming. The sample holds 95,000 to 150,000 clones, about 87% seen once. Trimming removed 0 bases at V and 2 bases at J, with 9 bases between. This CDR3 has 15 amino acids. Germline loops: CDR1 SGDLS, CDR2 YYNGEE. The sequence was collected from a woman between 70 and 85 years old with acute or convalescent COVID-19. This chain links TRBV9 with TRBJ2-1; D gene uncertain. Sequenced: peripheral blood. CDR3 region: CASSVGLAAYNEQFF. In DNA, the CDR3 is TGTGCCAGCAGCGTAGGGTTGGCTGCCTACAATGAGCAGTTCTTC.